The 7 T cell receptor beta chains reported below all come from one sample, sequenced in a study of blood T cell repertoires in COVID-19 (dated by TCRdb to about 2020). Libraries were built with the immunoSEQ multiplex PCR assay. TCRdb stores this immuneACCESS table with in-frame sequences only. Part of the clones is absent; in the studies checked, under half of the shortfall reflects unresolved V genes, and no reason is known for the rest. This sample lists around 150,000 clones; around 80% were detected once. The top ten clonotypes cover roughly 15% of the sample. Sequenced sample: peripheral blood. The receptors here all came from a man between 45 and 60 years old with acute or convalescent COVID-19.

This clone was detected only once. The V and J genes are TRBV6-5 and TRBJ2-3, with D possibly TRBD2 on 7 matching bases. CDR3 length: 15 residues. V shed 6 bases and J shed 4 bases, with 17 bases lying between them. The germline V gene encodes CDR1 MNHEY and CDR2 SVGAGI. In nucleotides, the CDR3 is TGTGCCAGCAGAGCGGGACAAGGTTTAGCAGATACGCAGTATTTT. Amino acid sequence: CASRAGQGLADTQYF.

This clone was detected only once. This chain uses TRBV3-1 (or the pseudogene TRBV3-2) with TRBJ2-5; TRBD2 matches 14 bases. Per the germline V gene, CDR1 is LGHDT and CDR2 is YNNKEL (reference sequence). The CDR3 length is 14 residues. J lost 5 bases, V lost 8 bases, and 4 bases had no gene match. The DNA of the CDR3 is TGTGCCAGCTTGGGACTAGCGGGGGTGGAGACCCAGTACTTC. Protein product: CASLGLAGVETQYF.

This clone turned up a few times. The rearrangement uses TRBV6-1 and TRBJ1-5; D remains unclear. CDR3 size: 13 residues. V was shortened by 1 base and J by 7 bases, with 8 bases between the two germline ends. CDR1 and CDR2 from the germline V gene are MNHNS and SASEGT. Here the CDR3 reads CASSEVAGQPQHF. In DNA, the CDR3 is TGTGCCAGCAGTGAAGTGGCGGGACAGCCCCAGCATTTT.

The chain couples TRBV5-4 to TRBJ2-6; unclear D gene. With 0 bases removed from V and 2 bases from J, the gap between germline ends came to 6 bases. The CDR3 has 15 residues. Germline CDR1 reads SGHNT; CDR2 reads YYREEE (reference sequence). In DNA, the CDR3 is TGTGCCAGCAGCTTGGCCAGGCCTGGGGCCAACGTCCTGACTTTC. Protein sequence: CASSLARPGANVLTF.

The V gene is TRBV29-1, the J gene TRBJ2-2; 9 bases agree with TRBD1. This CDR3 spans 14 amino acids. Per the germline V gene, CDR1 is SQVTM and CDR2 is ANQGSEA. V lost 5 bases to trimming and J lost 2 bases; unmatched junction nucleotides: 3. The CDR3 sequence: CSVRDRVNTGELFF. CDR3 DNA: TGCAGCGTTCGGGACAGGGTTAACACCGGGGAGCTGTTTTTT.

The chain joins TRBV18 to TRBJ1-5; D might be TRBD1 (6 bases). Germline CDR1 KGHSH, CDR2 LQKENI. The CDR3 spans 16 residues. V lost 3 bases and J 1 base, leaving 13 bases between the germline ends. The CDR3 coding sequence is TGTGCCAGCTCACCTGAAGCAGGGGTAAGCAATCAGCCCCAGCATTTT. Translating it yields CASSPEAGVSNQPQHF.

The chain combines TRBV7-2 with TRBJ1-2, with 7 bases lining up with TRBD1. Germline values: CDR1 SGHTA, CDR2 FQGNSA. With 2 bases clipped from V and 6 bases from J, the junction kept 3 bases outside the gene matches. The CDR3 totals 13 residues. The CDR3 region is CASSLRGQNGYTF. In DNA form, the CDR3 reads TGTGCCAGCAGCTTAAGGGGGCAGAATGGCTACACCTTC.